This T cell receptor (beta chain) was obtained from a study of cytomegalovirus exposure and HLA in healthy donors. The PCR used 60 Vbeta and 13 Jbeta primers. Profiling relied on immunoSEQ multiplex PCR, and the TCRdb table lists in-frame clones only, not all of them. In the table there are just under 150,000 clones, 80% of which are singletons. In its sample, this clone was seen a few times. The target antigen is unknown. Study-level results: Among the sequence variants, a highly shared cluster was likely an artifact of sequencing. The majority of TCR sequences were rare, yet some public TCRs appeared in many donors. A later analysis showed TCR association rates differing by HLA locus, peaking at DRB1 and lowest at HLA-C. CMV antigen specificity was confirmed in vitro for three CMV-associated chains.

The V end was cut by 0 bases, the J end by 7 bases, with 12 bases between. The CDR3 is 14 residues long. Germline V gene data show CDR1 as LGHNA and CDR2 as YSLEER. This receptor was obtained from a woman in her twenties or thirties in good health and CMV-seronegative. The genes are TRBV4-3 and TRBJ1-2; tentatively, D is TRBD1 (5 bases). What was sequenced was PBMCs. The CDR3 DNA sequence: TGCGCCAGCAGCCAAGACAGGGCAGACGGTGGCTACACCTTC. Translation gives CASSQDRADGGYTF.